Listed here is a single T cell receptor beta chain. Its specificity is not known. This sample is part of a study of brain T cells in children with intractable seizures. General study findings and limits: Only CDR3 sequence similarity suggested viral specificity, without known HCMV serostatus.

This table comes from immunoSEQ multiplex PCR, and its TCRdb copy is limited to in-frame clones, with some not included. Of approximately 77,000 clones in the sample, approximately 94% were seen once. Sequencing was limited to surgery cases with top T cell transcript signatures in brain tissue. The CDR3 runs to 13 residues. Trimming stripped 4 bases from V and 5 bases from J, with 11 bases between. J is TRBJ1-1 and V is TRBV12-3 or TRBV12-4; TRBD1 is a possible D gene (6 bases). The sequence derives from a boy under two years old with tuberous sclerosis and intractable seizures. Sequences were derived from peripheral blood, sampled at surgery. CDR3 loop: CASSYTGRTEAFF. The DNA of the CDR3 is TGTGCCAGCAGTTATACAGGGAGGACTGAAGCTTTCTTT.